This T cell receptor (beta chain) stems from a study of cytomegalovirus exposure and HLA in healthy donors. Study information: A prior analysis found 90 million to 120 million unique TCR beta sequences from 150 million to 200 million T cells. Some 85 million unique TCRs from HLA-typed donors were held in an early data release.

Details on this clone: Germline and junction disagree at one end, which may indicate a read error.

The PCR contained 60 Vbeta and 13 Jbeta primers. The method was immunoSEQ multiplex PCR; TCRdb's version includes in-frame clones alone and lacks a portion of them. The sample comprises fewer than 200,000 clones, 73% of which are singletons, and about 5% rests with the top ten. Per germline, CDR1 SGHTS and CDR2 YDEGEE. The CDR3 loop spans 14 amino acids. The chain carries TRBV5-8 and TRBJ1-1; TRBD1 might be the D (5 bases). The clonotype originates from a woman between 18 and 29 years old in good health and CMV-seropositive. The sequenced material came from PBMCs. The CDR3 DNA sequence: TGTGCCAGCACCTTGGGGGGGGGTCGCGCTGAAGCTTTCTTT. Protein: CASTLGGGRAEAFF.